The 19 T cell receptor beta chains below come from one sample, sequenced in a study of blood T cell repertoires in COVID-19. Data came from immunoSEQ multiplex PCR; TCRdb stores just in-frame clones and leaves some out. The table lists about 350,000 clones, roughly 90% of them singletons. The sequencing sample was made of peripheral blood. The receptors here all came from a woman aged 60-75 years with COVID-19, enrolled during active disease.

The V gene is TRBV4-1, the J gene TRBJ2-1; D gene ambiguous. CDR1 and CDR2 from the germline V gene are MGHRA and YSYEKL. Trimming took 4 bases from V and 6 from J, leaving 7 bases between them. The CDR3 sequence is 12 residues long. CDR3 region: CASSPSGNEQFF. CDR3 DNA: TGCGCCAGCAGCCCATCAGGCAATGAGCAGTTCTTC.

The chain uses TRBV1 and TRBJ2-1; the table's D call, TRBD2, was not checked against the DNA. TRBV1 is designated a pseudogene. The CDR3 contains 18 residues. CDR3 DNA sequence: TGCACCAGCAGCCAGGGACTAGCGGGGGGGCAAAAGTACAATGAGCAGTTCTTC. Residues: CTSSQGLAGGQKYNEQFF.

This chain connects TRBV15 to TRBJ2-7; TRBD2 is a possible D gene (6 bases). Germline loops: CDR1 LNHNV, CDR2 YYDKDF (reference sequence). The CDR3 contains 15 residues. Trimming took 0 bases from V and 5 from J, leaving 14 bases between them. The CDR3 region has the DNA TGTGCCACCAGCAGAGATCTCGGAGGGAATAACGAGCAGTACTTC. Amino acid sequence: CATSRDLGGNNEQYF.

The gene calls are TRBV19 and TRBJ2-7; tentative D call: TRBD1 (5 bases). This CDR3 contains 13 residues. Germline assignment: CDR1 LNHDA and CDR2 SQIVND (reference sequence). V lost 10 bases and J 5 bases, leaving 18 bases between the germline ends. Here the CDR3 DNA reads TGTGCCACCCGGCTCCACAGGTCCAACGAGCAGTACTTC. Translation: CATRLHRSNEQYF.

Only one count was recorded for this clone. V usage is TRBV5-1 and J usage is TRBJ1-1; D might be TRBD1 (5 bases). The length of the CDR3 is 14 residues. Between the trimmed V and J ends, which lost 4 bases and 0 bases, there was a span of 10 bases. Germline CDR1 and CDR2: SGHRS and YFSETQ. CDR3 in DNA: TGCGCCAGCAGCCCCACCAGGGTGAACACTGAAGCTTTCTTT. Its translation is CASSPTRVNTEAFF. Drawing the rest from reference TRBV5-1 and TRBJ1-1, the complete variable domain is KAGVTQTPRYLIKTRGQQVTLSCSPISGHRSVSWYQQTPGQGLQFLFEYFSETQRNKGNFPGRFSGRQFSNSRSEMNVSTLELGDSALYLCASSPTRVNTEAFFGQGTRLTVV.

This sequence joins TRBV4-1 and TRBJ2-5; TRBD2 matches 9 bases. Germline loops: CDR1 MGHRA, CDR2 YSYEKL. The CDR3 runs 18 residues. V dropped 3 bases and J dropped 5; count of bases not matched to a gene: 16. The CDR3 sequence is CASSHPGGAGGPGETQYF. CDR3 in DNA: TGCGCCAGCAGCCATCCCGGAGGGGCGGGGGGGCCCGGTGAGACCCAGTACTTC.

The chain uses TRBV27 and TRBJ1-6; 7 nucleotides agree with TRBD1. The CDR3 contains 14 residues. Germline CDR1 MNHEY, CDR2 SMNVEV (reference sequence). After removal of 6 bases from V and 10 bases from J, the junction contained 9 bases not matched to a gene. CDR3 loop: CASSLTGWDSPLHF. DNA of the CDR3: TGTGCCAGCAGCCTGACAGGGTGGGACTCACCCCTCCACTTT.

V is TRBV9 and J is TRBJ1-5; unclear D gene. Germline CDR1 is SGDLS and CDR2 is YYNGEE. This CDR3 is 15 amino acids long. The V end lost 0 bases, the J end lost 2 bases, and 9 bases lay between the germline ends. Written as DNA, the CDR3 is TGTGCCAGCAGCGTAGGTCCGGAGGGCAATCAGCCCCAGCATTTT. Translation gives CASSVGPEGNQPQHF.

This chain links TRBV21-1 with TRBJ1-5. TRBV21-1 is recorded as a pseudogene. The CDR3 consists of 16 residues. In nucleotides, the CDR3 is TGTGCCAGCAGCAAAGTAACGGGGGAAAGCAATCAGCCCCAGCATTTT. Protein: CASSKVTGESNQPQHF.

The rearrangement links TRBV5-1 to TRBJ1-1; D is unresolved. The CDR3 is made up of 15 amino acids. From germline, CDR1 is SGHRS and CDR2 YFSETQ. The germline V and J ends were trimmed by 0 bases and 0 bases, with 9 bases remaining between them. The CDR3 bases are TGCGCCAGCAGCTTGGCGGACTACATGAACACTGAAGCTTTCTTT. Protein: CASSLADYMNTEAFF.

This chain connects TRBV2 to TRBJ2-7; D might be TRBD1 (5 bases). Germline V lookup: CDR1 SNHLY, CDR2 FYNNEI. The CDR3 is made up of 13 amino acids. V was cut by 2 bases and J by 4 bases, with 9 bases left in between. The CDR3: CASSEQGRYEQYF. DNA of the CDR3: TGTGCCAGCAGTGAACAGGGCAGATACGAGCAGTACTTC.

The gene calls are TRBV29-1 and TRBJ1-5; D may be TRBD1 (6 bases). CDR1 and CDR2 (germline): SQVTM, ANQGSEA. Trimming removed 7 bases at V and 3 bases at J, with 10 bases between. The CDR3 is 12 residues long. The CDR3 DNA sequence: TGCAGCGCCCGGGACAACAATCAGCCCCAGCATTTT. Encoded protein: CSARDNNQPQHF.

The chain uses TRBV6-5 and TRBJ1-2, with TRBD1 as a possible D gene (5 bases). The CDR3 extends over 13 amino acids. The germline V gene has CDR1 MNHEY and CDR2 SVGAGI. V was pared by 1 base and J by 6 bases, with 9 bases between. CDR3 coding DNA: TGTGCCAGCAGTTACTATCCAGGGAATGGCTACACCTTC. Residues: CASSYYPGNGYTF.

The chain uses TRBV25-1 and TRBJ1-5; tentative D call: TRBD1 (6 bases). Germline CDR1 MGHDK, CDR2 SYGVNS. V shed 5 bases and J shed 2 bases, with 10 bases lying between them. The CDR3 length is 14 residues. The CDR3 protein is CASSPTGRNQPQHF. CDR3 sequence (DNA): TGTGCCAGCAGTCCGACAGGCCGCAATCAGCCCCAGCATTTT.

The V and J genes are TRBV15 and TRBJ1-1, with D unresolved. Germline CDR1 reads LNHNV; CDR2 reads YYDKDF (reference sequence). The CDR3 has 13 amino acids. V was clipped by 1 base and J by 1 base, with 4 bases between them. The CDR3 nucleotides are TGTGCCACCAGCAGAGTAGAGAACACTGAAGCTTTCTTT. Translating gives CATSRVENTEAFF.

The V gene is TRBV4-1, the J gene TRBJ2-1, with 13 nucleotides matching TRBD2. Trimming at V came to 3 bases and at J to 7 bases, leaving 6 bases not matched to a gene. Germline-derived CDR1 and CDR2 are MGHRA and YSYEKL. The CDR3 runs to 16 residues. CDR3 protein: CASSQTSGGFVNEQFF. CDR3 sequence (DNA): TGCGCCAGCAGCCAGACTAGCGGGGGGTTCGTTAATGAGCAGTTCTTC.

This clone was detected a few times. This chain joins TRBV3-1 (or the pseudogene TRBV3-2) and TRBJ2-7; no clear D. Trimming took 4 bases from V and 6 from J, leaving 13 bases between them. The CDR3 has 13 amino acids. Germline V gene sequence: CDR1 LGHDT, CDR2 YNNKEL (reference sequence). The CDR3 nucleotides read TGTGCCAGCAGCCCAGCAGGTTCCGGCGAGCAGTACTTC. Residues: CASSPAGSGEQYF.

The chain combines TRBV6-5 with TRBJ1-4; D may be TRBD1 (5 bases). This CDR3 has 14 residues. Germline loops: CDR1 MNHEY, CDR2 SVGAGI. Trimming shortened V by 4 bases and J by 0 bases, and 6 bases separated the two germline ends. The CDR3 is CASSSQATNEKLFF. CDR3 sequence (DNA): TGTGCCAGCAGTTCACAGGCAACTAATGAAAAACTGTTTTTT.

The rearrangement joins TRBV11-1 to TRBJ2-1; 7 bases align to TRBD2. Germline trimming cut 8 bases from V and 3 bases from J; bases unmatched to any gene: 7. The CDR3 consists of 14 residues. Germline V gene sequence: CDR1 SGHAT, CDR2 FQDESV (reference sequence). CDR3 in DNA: TGTGCCAGCTCCGGGAGGAAGGGCTACAATGAGCAGTTCTTC. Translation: CASSGRKGYNEQFF.